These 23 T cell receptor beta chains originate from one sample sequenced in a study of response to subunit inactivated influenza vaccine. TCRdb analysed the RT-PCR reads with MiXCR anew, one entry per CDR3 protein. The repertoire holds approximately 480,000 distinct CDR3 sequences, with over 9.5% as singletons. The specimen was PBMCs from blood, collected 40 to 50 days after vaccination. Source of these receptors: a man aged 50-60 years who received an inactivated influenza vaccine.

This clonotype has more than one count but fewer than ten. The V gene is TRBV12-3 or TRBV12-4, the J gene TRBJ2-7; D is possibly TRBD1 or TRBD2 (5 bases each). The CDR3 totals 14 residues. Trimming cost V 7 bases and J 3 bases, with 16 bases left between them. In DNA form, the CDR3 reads TGTGCCAGCACCCTCTCCTGGGGGTACTACGAGCAGTACTTC. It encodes CASTLSWGYYEQYF.

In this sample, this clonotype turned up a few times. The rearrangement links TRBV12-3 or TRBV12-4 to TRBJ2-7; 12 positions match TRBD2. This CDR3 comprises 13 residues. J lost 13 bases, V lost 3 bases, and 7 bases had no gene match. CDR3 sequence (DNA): TGTGCCAGCAGTTTGGGGCTAGCGGGAGGGCACTACTTC. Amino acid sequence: CASSLGLAGGHYF.

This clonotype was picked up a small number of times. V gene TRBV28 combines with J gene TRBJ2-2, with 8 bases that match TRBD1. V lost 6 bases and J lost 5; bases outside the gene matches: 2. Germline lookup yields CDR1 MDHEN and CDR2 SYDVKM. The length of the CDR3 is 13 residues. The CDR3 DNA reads TGTGCCAGCAGGTGGACAGGGACCGGGGAGCTGTTTTTT. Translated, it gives CASRWTGTGELFF.

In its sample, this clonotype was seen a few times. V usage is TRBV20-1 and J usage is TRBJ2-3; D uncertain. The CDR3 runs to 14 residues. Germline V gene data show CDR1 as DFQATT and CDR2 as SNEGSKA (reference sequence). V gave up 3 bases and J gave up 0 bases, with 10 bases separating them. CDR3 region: CSASPASSTDTQYF. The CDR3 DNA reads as TGCAGTGCTAGCCCCGCTTCTAGCACAGATACGCAGTATTTT.

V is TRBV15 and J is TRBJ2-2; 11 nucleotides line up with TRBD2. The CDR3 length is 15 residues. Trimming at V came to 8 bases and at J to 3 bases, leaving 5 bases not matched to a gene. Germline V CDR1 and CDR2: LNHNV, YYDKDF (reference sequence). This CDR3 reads CATSGTSGYTGELFF. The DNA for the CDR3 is TGTGCCACCTCCGGGACTAGCGGATACACCGGGGAGCTGTTTTTT.

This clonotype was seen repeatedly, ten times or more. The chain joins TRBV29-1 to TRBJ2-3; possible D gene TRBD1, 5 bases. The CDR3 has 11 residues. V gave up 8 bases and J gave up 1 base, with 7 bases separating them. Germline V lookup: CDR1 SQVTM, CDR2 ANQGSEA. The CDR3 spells CSTRGTDTQYF. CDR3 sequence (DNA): TGCAGCACCAGGGGCACAGATACGCAGTATTTT.

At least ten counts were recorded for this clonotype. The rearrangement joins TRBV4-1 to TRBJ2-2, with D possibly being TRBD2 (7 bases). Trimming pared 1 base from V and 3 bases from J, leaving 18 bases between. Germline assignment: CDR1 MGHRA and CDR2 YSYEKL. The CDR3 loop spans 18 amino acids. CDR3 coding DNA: TGCGCCAGCAGCCAAGTCCTCCTGGGGGGGGCTGACACCGGGGAGCTGTTTTTT. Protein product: CASSQVLLGGADTGELFF.

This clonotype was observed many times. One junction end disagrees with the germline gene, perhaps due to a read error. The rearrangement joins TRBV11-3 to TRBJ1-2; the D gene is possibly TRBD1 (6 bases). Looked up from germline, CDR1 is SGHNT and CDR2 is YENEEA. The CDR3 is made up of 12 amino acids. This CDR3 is CASSFGSGGPHF. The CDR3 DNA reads TGTGCCAGCAGCTTCGGTTCTGGGGGGCCACACTTC.

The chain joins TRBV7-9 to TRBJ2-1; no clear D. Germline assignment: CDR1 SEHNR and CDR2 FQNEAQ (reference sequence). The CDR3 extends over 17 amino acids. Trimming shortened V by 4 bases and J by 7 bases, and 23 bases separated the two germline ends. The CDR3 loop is CASSSPPGSPPGNEQFF. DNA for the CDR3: TGTGCCAGCAGCTCTCCCCCTGGTAGCCCTCCCGGAAATGAGCAGTTCTTC.

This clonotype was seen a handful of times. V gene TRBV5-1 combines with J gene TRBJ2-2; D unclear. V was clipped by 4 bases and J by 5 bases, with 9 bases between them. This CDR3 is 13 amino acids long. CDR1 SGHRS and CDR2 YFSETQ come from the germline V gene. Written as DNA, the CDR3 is TGCGCCAGCAGCCCAGTGGTAACCGGGGAGCTGTTTTTT. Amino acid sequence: CASSPVVTGELFF. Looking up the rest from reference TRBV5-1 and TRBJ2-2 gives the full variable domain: KAGVTQTPRYLIKTRGQQVTLSCSPISGHRSVSWYQQTPGQGLQFLFEYFSETQRNKGNFPGRFSGRQFSNSRSEMNVSTLELGDSALYLCASSPVVTGELFFGEGSRLTVL.

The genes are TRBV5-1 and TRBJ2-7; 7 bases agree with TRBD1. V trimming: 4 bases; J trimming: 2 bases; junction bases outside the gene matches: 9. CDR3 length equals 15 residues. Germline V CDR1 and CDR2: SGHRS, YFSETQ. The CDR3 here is CASSPNRGSAYEQYF. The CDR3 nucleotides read TGCGCCAGCAGCCCCAACAGGGGTTCGGCCTACGAGCAGTACTTC. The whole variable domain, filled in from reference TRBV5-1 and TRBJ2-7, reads KAGVTQTPRYLIKTRGQQVTLSCSPISGHRSVSWYQQTPGQGLQFLFEYFSETQRNKGNFPGRFSGRQFSNSRSEMNVSTLELGDSALYLCASSPNRGSAYEQYFGPGTRLTVT.

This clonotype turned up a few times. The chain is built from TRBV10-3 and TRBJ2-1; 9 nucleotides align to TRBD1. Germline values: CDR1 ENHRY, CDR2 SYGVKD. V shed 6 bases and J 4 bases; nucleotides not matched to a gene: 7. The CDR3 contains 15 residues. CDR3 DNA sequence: TGTGCCATCAGCGACAGGGGGTTGGGGTACAATGAGCAGTTCTTC. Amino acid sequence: CAISDRGLGYNEQFF.

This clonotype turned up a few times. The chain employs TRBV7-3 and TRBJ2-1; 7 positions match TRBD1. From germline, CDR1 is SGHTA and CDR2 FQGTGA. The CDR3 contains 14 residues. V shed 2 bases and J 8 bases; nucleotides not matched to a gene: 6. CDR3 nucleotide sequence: TGTGCCAGCAGCTTAGGGACAGTTTTTGATGAGCAGTTCTTC. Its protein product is CASSLGTVFDEQFF. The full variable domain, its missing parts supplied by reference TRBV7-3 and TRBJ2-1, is GAGVSQTPSNKVTEKGKYVELRCDPISGHTALYWYRQSLGQGPEFLIYFQGTGAADDSGLPNDRFFAVRPEGSVSTLKIQRTERGDSAVYLCASSLGTVFDEQFFGPGTRLTVL.

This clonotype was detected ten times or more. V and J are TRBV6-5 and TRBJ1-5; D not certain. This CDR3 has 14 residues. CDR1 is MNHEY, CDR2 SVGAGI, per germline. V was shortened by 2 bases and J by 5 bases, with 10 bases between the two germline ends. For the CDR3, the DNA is TGTGCCAGCAGTTACAGGGTTGGAGATCAGCCCCAGCATTTT. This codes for CASSYRVGDQPQHF.

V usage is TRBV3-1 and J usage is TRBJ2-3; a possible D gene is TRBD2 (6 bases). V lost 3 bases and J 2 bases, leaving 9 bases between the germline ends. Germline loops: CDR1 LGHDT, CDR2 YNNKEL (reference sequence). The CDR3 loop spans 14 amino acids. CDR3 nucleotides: TGTGCCAGCAGCCAGATAGCGGTCACAGATACGCAGTATTTT. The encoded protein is CASSQIAVTDTQYF.

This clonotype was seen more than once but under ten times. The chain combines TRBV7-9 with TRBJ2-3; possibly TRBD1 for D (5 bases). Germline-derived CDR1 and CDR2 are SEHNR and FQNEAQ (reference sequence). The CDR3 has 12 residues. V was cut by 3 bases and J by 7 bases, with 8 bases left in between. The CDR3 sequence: CASSLTAYTQYF. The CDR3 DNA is TGTGCCAGCAGCTTGACAGCCTATACGCAGTATTTT.

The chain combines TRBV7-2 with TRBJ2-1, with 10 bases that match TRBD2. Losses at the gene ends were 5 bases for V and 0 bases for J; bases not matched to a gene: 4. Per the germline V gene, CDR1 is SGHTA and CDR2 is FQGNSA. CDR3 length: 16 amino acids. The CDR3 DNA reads TGTGCCAGCAGCCGGACTAGCGGAAGCTCCTACAATGAGCAGTTCTTC. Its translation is CASSRTSGSSYNEQFF.

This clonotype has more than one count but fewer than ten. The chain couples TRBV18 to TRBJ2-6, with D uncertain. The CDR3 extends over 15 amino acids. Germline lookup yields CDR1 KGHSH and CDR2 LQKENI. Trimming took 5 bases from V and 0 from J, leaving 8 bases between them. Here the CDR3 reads CASSSTVSGANVLTF. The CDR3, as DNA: TGTGCCAGCTCATCAACAGTCTCTGGGGCCAACGTCCTGACTTTC.

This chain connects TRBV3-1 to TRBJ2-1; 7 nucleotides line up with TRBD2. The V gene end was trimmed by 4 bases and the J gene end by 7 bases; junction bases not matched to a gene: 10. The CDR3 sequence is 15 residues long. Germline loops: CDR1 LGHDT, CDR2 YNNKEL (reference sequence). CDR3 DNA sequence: TGTGCCAGCAGCCCCGGGGGGTCCGGGTGGAATGAGCAGTTCTTC. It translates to CASSPGGSGWNEQFF.

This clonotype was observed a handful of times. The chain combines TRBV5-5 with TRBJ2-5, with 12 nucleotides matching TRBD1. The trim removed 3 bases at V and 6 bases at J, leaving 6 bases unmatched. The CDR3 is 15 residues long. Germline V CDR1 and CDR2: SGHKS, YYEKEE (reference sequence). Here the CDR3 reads CASSSGTGGFQTQYF. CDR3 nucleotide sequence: TGTGCCAGCAGCTCCGGGACAGGGGGCTTCCAGACCCAGTACTTC.

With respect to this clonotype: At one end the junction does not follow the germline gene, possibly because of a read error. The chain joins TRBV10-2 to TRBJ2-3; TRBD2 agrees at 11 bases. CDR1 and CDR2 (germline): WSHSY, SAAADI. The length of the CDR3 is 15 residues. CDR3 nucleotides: TGCGCCAGCAGCAGACTAGCGGGACGACCAGATTCGCAGTATTTT. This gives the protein CASSRLAGRPDSQYF.

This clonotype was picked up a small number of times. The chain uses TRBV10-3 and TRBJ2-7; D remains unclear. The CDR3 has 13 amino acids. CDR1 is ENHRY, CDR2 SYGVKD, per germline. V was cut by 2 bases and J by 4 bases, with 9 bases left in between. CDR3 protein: CAISEPHRYEQYF. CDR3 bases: TGTGCCATCAGTGAGCCTCATAGATACGAGCAGTACTTC.

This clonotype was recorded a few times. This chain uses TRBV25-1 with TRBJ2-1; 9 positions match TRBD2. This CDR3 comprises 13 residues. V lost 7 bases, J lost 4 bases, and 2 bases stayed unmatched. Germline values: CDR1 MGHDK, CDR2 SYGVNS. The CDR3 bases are TGTGCCAGCACGGGACTAGCTTACAATGAGCAGTTCTTC. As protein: CASTGLAYNEQFF.